Detailed here is one T cell receptor beta chain. The data are from a study of blood T cell repertoires in COVID-19. Across the whole study: Samples of COVID-19 (acute and convalescent) were obtained from the United States, Italy and Spain. Sources were T cells, B-cell-depleted T cells, or PBMCs; the material itself was cDNA or gDNA.

V shed 5 bases and J 8 bases; nucleotides not matched to a gene: 8. The CDR3 sequence is 16 residues long. Germline assignment: CDR1 SGHVS and CDR2 FNYEAQ. Original data processing: Amplifying reference gene primers gave estimates of nucleated cell counts. Repertoires were generated with immunoSEQ multiplex PCR, while TCRdb's copy carries only in-frame clones and drops some. V, J and clone size are those of that table, while D and trimming were read from the DNA. Of about 190,000 clones in the sample, 90% were seen once. The chain uses TRBV7-6 and TRBJ2-1; TRBD2 matches at 14 bases. Source material: peripheral blood. The origin of this receptor is a man aged 45 to 65 with acute or convalescent COVID-19. This CDR3 reads CASSRATSGREDEQFF. For the CDR3, the DNA is TGTGCCAGCAGCCGCGCGACTAGCGGGAGGGAGGATGAGCAGTTCTTC.